This T cell receptor beta chain was retrieved from a study of cytomegalovirus exposure and HLA in healthy donors. CDR3 size: 14 residues. Germline CDR1 SGHRS, CDR2 YFSETQ. The V gene lost 2 bases and the J gene lost 1 base, with 8 bases spanning the gap. Primers included in the PCR were 60 Vbeta and 13 Jbeta primers. The data were produced by immunoSEQ multiplex PCR, yet TCRdb's version contains in-frame clones alone and is incomplete. The profile shows around 150,000 clones, around 80% of them singletons. Sequenced: PBMCs. This receptor was taken from a man aged 25 to 40 in good health. V usage is TRBV5-1 and J usage is TRBJ2-3; D unresolved. CDR3 in DNA: TGCGCCAGCAGCTTCGGTAGAGGCACAGATACGCAGTATTTT. Protein: CASSFGRGTDTQYF. Complete variable domain (other parts from reference TRBV5-1 and TRBJ2-3): KAGVTQTPRYLIKTRGQQVTLSCSPISGHRSVSWYQQTPGQGLQFLFEYFSETQRNKGNFPGRFSGRQFSNSRSEMNVSTLELGDSALYLCASSFGRGTDTQYFGPGTRLTVL.